The following is a T cell receptor beta chain sequence with its context. The antigen this receptor binds is unknown. Base qualities are not at hand, and no much larger clone is one base apart. The protocol used for the library was the immunoSEQ multiplex PCR assay. The clones in this table, taken by TCRdb from immuneACCESS, are in-frame only. Not every clone is retained; where verified, under half of the shortfall comes from an unresolved V gene, and the cause of the rest is unknown. Present in this sample are around 70,000 clones, approximately 95% of which were seen just once. Of the sample, about 0.27% falls within the top ten clones. The sample is drawn from a study of technical replicates of blood from several donors (dated 2017 in TCRdb). The clonotype originates from a human donor in good health. Source material: T cells isolated from PBMCs.

The nucleotides are TGTGCCAGCAGCCAGCGGGGGGCTGCCTACGAGCAGTACTTC. Its coded protein is CASSQRGAAYEQYF. The rearranged chain carries TRBV9 and TRBJ2-7; a stretch of 9 junction bases matches TRBD2. CDR1 SGDLS and CDR2 YYNGEE were looked up in the germline V gene. The germline V and J ends show losses of 4 bases and 2 bases respectively, and no gene match explains 4 bases of the junction. Its CDR3 holds 14 amino acids, cysteine through phenylalanine. Only the CDR3 part of the read is kept: 42 bases, read in frame from the first base.